This T cell receptor (beta chain) was documented in a study of blood T cells in healthy people across ages. The ends were cut back, 8 bases at V and 1 base at J, with 8 bases in the middle. The CDR3 has 12 residues. This clonotype has only a few counts. Primers used in a second PCR of roughly 7 to 12 cycles were a sample-barcoded 5' primer and a J-beta primer mix. A tag from a template-switch adaptor with 12 random nucleotides marked each cDNA molecule. Each sample yielded at least 3 million CDR3-containing paired-end reads. TCRdb called the 5' RACE reads again in MiXCR, with one record for every CDR3 protein. The sample contains around 1.5 million distinct CDR3 sequences, roughly 32% of which appear only once.

The sequence was collected from a woman in her twenties or thirties in good health. The V call is TRBV12-3 or TRBV12-4, the J call TRBJ1-1; possible D gene TRBD1, 5 bases. The sample consisted of blood. CDR3 residues: CASQQANTEAFF. The CDR3 DNA reads TGTGCCAGCCAACAGGCGAACACTGAAGCTTTCTTT.